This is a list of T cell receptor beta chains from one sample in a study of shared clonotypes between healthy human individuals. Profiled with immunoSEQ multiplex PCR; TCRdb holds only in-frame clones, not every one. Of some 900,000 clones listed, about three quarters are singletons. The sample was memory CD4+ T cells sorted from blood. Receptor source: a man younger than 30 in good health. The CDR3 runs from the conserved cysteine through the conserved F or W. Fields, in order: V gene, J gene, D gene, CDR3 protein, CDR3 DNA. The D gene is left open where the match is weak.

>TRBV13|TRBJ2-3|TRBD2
CASSQREKASTDTQYF
TGTGCCAGCAGCCAGCGGGAGAAGGCTAGCACAGATACGCAGTATTTT
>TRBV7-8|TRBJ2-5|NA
CASRALGIQTEALETQYF
TGTGCCAGCAGGGCACTAGGGATACAGACGGAGGCTTTGGAGACCCAGTACTTC
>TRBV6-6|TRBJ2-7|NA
CASSTGTQTYEQYF
TGTGCCAGCAGCACCGGGACTCAAACCTACGAGCAGTACTTC
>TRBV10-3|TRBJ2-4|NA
CAIIGKNIQYF
TGTGCCATCATTGGCAAAAACATTCAGTACTTC
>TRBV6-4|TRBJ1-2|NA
CASSKTGNGYGYTF
TGTGCCAGCAGTAAAACAGGGAACGGATATGGCTACACCTTC
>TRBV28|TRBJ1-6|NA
CASRQTETYNSPLHF
TGTGCCAGCAGGCAAACGGAGACCTATAATTCACCCCTCCACTTT
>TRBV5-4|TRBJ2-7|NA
CASSSPRRQEQYF
TGTGCCAGCAGCTCCCCCCGTCGACAAGAGCAGTACTTC
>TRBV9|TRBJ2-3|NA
CASSVSTRGSTDTQYF
TGTGCCAGCAGCGTATCCACGCGCGGGAGCACAGATACGCAGTATTTT
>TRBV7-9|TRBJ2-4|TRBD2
CASSSITPGLAGAYF
TGTGCCAGCAGCTCTATTACTCCGGGACTAGCGGGGGCCTACTTC
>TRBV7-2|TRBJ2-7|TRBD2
CASSSSSGASYEQYF
TGTGCCAGCAGCTCCTCGAGCGGGGCCTCCTACGAGCAGTACTTC
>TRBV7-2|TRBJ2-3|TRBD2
CASSLEGRGDTQYF
TGTGCCAGCAGCTTAGAGGGGCGGGGGGATACGCAGTATTTT
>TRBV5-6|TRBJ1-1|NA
CASSLMRRTDTEAFF
TGTGCCAGCAGCCTGATGAGGAGGACCGACACTGAAGCTTTCTTT
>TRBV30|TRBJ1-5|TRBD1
CAWSLTGGNQPQHF
TGTGCCTGGAGTTTGACAGGGGGCAATCAGCCCCAGCATTTT
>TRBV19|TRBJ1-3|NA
CASSEGSGNTIYF
TGTGCCAGTAGTGAAGGGTCTGGAAACACCATATATTTT
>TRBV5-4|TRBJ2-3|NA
CASSSEPGTDTQYF
TGTGCCAGCAGCTCCGAGCCGGGCACAGATACGCAGTATTTT
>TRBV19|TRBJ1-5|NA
CASSMARYGVGNQPQHF
TGTGCCAGTAGTATGGCCAGGTATGGGGTCGGCAATCAGCCCCAGCATTTT
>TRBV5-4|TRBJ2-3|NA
CASSPQGTYTDTQYF
TGTGCCAGCAGCCCGCAGGGAACTTACACAGATACGCAGTATTTT
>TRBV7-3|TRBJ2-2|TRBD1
CASSSIGQGTGELFF
TGTGCCAGCAGCTCAATTGGACAGGGGACCGGGGAGCTGTTTTTT